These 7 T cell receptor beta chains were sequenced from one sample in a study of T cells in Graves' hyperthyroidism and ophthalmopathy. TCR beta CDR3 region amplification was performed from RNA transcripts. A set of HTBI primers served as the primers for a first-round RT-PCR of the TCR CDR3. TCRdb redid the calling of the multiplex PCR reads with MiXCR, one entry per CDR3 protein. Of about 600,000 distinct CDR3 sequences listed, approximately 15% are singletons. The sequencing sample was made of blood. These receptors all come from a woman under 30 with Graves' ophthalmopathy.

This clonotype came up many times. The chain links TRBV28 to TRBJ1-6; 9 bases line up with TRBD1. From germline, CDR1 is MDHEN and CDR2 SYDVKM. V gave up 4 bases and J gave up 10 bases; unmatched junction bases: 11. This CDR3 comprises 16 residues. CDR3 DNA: TGTGCCAGCAGTTCCCCCCGGGACAGGGTAGAATCACCCCTCCACTTT. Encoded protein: CASSSPRDRVESPLHF.

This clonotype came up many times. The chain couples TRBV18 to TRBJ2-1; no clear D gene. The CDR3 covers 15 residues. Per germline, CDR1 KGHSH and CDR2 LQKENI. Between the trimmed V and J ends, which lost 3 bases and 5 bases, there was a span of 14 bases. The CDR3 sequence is CASSPSKRVNNEQFF. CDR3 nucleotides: TGTGCCAGCTCACCGTCGAAGCGCGTTAACAATGAGCAGTTCTTC. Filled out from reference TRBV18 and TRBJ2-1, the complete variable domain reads NAGVMQNPRHLVRRRGQEARLRCSPMKGHSHVYWYRQLPEEGLKFMVYLQKENIIDESGMPKERFSAEFPKEGPSILRIQQVVRGDSAAYFCASSPSKRVNNEQFFGPGTRLTVL.

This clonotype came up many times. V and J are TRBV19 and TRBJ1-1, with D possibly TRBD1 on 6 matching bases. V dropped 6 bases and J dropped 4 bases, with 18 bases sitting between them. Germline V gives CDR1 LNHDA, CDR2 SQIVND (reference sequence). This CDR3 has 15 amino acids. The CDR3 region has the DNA TGTGCCAGTAGAGGGTCCCTTTCAGGGGTCACTGAAGCTTTCTTT. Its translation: CASRGSLSGVTEAFF.

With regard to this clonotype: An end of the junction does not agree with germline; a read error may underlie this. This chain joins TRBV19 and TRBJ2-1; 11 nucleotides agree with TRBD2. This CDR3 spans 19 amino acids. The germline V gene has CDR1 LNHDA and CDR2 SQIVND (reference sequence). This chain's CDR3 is CASSRGDPLAGASYNEQLF. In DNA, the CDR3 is TGTGCCAGTAGTAGGGGTGACCCACTAGCGGGGGCCTCCTACAATGAGCAGCTCTTC.

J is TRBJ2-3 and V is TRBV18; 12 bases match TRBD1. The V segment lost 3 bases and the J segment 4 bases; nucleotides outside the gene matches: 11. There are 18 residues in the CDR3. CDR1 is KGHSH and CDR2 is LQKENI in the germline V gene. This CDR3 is CASSPMSPGTGGADTQYF. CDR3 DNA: TGTGCCAGCTCACCGATGAGCCCCGGGACAGGGGGCGCAGATACGCAGTATTTT.

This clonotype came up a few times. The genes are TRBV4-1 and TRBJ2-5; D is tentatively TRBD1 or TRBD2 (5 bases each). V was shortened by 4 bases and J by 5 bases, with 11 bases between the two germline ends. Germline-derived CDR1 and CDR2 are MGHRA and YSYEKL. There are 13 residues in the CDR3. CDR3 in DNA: TGCGCCAGCAGCCGGGGCAGGAGGGAGACCCAGTACTTC. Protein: CASSRGRRETQYF.

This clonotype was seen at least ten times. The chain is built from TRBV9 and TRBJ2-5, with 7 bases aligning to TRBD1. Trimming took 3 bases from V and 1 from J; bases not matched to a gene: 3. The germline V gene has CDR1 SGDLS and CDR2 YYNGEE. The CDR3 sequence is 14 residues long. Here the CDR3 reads CASSAGQRQETQYF. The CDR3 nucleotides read TGTGCCAGCAGCGCGGGACAGCGCCAAGAGACCCAGTACTTC.